This T cell receptor beta chain was recorded in a study of patients and donors after allogeneic stem cell transplantation. A single record per CDR3 protein comes from TCRdb applying MiXCR to the RT-PCR reads. The data contain 900,000 to 1,000,000 distinct CDR3 sequences, around 17% of them singletons. The TCR was taken from a human donor who was either an allogeneic HSCT recipient or a stem cell or donor lymphocyte infusion donor (not recorded which). It is not recorded whose cells these are; they may come from a transplant donor. The sequencing input was blood, either unsorted or a sorted T cell fraction (not recorded which).

CDR3 bases: TGTGCCAGCAGTTTAAGAGAGGGGGCGGGCAATGAGCAGTTCTTC. It is translated as CASSLREGAGNEQFF. The chain links TRBV12-3 or TRBV12-4 to TRBJ2-1; 7 nucleotides agree with TRBD1. The V and J ends lost 2 bases and 6 bases, in that order; junction bases with no gene match: 7. CDR3 length: 15 amino acids.